This T cell receptor beta chain was obtained from a study of blood T cells in healthy people across ages. The authors ran a second PCR of about 6 to 11 cycles using a sample-barcoded 5' primer and a J-beta primer mix. From the 5' RACE reads, TCRdb called clonotypes with MiXCR, one entry per CDR3 protein. Found here are under 700,000 distinct CDR3 sequences, around 24% of them singletons; the top ten hold just over 8.5%. The CDR3 spans 15 residues. The V gene end was trimmed by 4 bases and the J gene end by 0 bases; junction bases not matched to a gene: 1. CDR1 MNHEY and CDR2 SVGAGI come from the germline V gene. Study-level findings and limits: Compared with aged donors, long-lived donors showed fewer expanded clones, suggesting selection.

This clonotype was counted many times. Its specificity is unknown. The sample was also linked to a second study, of T cells of mothers and their children.

Sequenced sample: blood. This chain connects TRBV6-5 to TRBJ1-5, with 9 nucleotides matching TRBD1. The sequence was obtained from a boy younger than 18 in good health. CDR3 region: CASSSGQGSNQPQHF. The CDR3 nucleotides read TGTGCCAGCAGTTCGGGACAGGGTAGCAATCAGCCCCAGCATTTT.